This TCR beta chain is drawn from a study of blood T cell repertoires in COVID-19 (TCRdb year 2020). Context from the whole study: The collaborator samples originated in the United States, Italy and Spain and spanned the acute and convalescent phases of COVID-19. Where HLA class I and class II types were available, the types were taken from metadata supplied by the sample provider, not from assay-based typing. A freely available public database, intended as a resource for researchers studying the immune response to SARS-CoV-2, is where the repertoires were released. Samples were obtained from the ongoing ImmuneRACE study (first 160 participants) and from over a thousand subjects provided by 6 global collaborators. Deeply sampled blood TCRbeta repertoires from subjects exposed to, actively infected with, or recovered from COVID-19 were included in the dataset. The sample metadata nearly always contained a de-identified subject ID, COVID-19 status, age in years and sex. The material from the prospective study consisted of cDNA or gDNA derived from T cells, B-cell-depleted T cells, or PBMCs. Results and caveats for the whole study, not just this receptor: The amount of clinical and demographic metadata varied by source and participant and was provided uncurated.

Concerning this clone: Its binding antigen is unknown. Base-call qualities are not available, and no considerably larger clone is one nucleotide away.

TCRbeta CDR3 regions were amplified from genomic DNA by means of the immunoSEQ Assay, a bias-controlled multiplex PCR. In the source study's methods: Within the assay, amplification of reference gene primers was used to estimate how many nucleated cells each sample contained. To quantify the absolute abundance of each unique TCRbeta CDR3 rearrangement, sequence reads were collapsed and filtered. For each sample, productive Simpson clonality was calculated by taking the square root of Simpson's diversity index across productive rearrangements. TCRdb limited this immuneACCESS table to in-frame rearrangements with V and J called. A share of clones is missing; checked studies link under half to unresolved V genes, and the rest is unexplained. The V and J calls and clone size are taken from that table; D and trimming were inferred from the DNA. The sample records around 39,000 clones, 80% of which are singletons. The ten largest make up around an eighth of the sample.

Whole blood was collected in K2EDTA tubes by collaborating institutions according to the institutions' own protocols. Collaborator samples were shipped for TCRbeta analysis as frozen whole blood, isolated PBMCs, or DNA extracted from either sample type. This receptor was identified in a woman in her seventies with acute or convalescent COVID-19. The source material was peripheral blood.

The nucleotide sequence reads TGTGCCAGCAGCCCGAGGGCGACTAGCGGGCTACGCTCCTACAATGAGCAGTTCTTC. Its product reads: CASSPRATSGLRSYNEQFF. Recombination linked TRBV4-2 to TRBJ2-1; the junction holds 10 bases that match TRBD2. CDR1 and CDR2 were assigned from the germline V gene as LGHNA and YNFKEQ. The V end gives up 4 bases and the J end 0 bases, leaving 12 bases in the junction not matched to a gene. The CDR3 holds 19 amino acids from the cysteine to the phenylalanine. Kept here is only the CDR3 DNA, which spans 57 bases and is read in frame from base 1.